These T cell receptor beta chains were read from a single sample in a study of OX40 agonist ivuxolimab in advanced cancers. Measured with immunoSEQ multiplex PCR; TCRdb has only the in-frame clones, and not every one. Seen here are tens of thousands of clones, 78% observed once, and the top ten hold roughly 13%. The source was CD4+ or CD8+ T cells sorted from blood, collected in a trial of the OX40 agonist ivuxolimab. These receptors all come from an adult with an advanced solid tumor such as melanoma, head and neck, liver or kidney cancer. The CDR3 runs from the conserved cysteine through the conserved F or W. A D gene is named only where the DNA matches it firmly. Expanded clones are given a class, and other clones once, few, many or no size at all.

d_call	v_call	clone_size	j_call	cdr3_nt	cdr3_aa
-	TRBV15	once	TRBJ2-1	TGTGCCACCAGCAGAGATGAGGTGAGCTCCTACAATGAGCAGTTCTTC	CATSRDEVSSYNEQFF
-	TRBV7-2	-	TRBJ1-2	TGTGCCAGCAGCTCGACAGTCTATGGCTACACCTTC	CASSSTVYGYTF
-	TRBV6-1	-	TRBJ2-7	TGTGCCAGCGGAACCGGGACTTACTACGAGCAGTACTTC	CASGTGTYYEQYF
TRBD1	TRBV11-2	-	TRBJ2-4	TGTGCCAGCAGCCCTAACAGGGGATCCCAAAACATTCAGTACTTC	CASSPNRGSQNIQYF
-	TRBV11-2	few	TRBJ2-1	TGTGCCAGCAGCTCTCACCCCCCGGAGGGGAACAATGAGCAGTTCTTC	CASSSHPPEGNNEQFF
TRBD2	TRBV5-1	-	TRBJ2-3	TGCGCCAGCAGCTTGGTTGGCGGGAGAAGGAATACGCAGTATTTT	CASSLVGGRRNTQYF
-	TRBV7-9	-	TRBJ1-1	TGTGCCAGCAGCTTAGTAGGGAACACTGAAGCTTTCTTT	CASSLVGNTEAFF
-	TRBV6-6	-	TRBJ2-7	TGTGCCAGCAGTCTAGCGCCCTCGGGGTACGAGCAGTACTTC	CASSLAPSGYEQYF
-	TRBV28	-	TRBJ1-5	TGTGCCAGCAGTTTACCCGTACTTAATCAGCCCCAGCATTTT	CASSLPVLNQPQHF
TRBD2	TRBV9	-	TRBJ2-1	TGTGCCAGCAGCGGGACTAGCGGGGGCCCCTCCAATGAGCAGTTCTTC	CASSGTSGGPSNEQFF
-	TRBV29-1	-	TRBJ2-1	TGCAGCGTTGCCCAACGGGATTACAATGAGCAGTTCTTC	CSVAQRDYNEQFF
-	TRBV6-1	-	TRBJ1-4	TGTGCCAGCAGTGCTGCAACTAATGAAAAACTGTTTTTT	CASSAATNEKLFF
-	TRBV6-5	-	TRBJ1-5	TGTGCCAGCAGTTACTCGAGGTTCGGGGGGAATCAGCCCCAGCATTTT	CASSYSRFGGNQPQHF
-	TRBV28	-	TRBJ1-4	TGTGCCAGCAGTTTCGGAGGGGTTAATGAAAAACTGTTTTTT	CASSFGGVNEKLFF
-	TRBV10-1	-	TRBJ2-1	TGCGCCAGCAGCGGGACCTTAAATGAGCAGTTCTTC	CASSGTLNEQFF
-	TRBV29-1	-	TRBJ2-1	TGCAGCGTTGTTGGCAGGACGAGCAATGAGCAGTTCTTC	CSVVGRTSNEQFF
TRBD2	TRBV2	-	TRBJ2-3	TGTGCCAGCAGCAGGACTAGCGTACATCCCGATACGCAGTATTTT	CASSRTSVHPDTQYF
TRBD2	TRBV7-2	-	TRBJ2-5	TGTGCCAGCAGCAAACCTAGCGGGAGGGTGGAGACCCAGTACTTC	CASSKPSGRVETQYF
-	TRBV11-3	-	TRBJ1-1	TGTGCCAGCAGCGAGGGGAGGAATCGCCCTTTCTTT	CASSEGRNRPFF
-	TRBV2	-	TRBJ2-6	TGTGCCAGCAGTGAGTTAATCTCCGGGGCCAACGTCCTGACTTTC	CASSELISGANVLTF
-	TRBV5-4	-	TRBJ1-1	TGCGCCAGCAGCCCCCAAGGGAGGGCTGAAGCTTTCTTT	CASSPQGRAEAFF
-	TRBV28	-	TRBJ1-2	TGTGCCAGCAGTACGAACATACAGGTTGATCTCACCTTC	CASSTNIQVDLTF
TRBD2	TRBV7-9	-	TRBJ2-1	TGTGCCAGCAGCTCCCTGACTAGCGGCTACAATGAGCAGTTCTTC	CASSSLTSGYNEQFF
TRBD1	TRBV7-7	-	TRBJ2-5	TGTGCTAGCAGCTTAAACAGGGGGCGCGAGACCCAGTACTTC	CASSLNRGRETQYF
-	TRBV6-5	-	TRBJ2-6	TGTGCCAGCAGCCCCCGGAGGTCAGGCGCCAACGTCCTGACTTTC	CASSPRRSGANVLTF
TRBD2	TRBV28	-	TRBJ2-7	TGTGCCGGGCCGGGGGGCGAGCAGTACTTC	CAGPGGEQYF
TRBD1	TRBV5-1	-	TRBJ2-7	TGCGCCAGCACCACCTCCGGGACAGGGACCTACGAGCAGTACTTC	CASTTSGTGTYEQYF
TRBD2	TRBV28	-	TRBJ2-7	TGTGCCAGCAGTCTTTCCGGGACTAGCGGACGGATTAGCTCCTACGAGCAGTACTTC	CASSLSGTSGRISSYEQYF
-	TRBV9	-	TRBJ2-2	TGTGCCAGCAGCGTGAACACCCGGGGGGAGCTGTTTTTT	CASSVNTRGELFF
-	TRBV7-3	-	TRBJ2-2	TGTGCCAGCAGCCCCTCAACGAACACCGGGGAGCTGTTTTTT	CASSPSTNTGELFF
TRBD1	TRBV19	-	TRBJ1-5	TGTGCCAGTAGCGAGGGACAGTCCGATCAGCCCCAGCATTTT	CASSEGQSDQPQHF
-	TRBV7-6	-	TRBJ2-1	TGTGCCAGCAGAATTGCACCACCCGAGGGGAATGAGCAGTTCTTC	CASRIAPPEGNEQFF
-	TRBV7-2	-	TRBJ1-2	TGTGCCAGCAGCCCATGGACCTATGGCTATGGCTACACCTTC	CASSPWTYGYGYTF
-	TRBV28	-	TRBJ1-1	TGTGCCAGCAGTTTGCGAATGATCGGCACTGAAGCTTTCTTT	CASSLRMIGTEAFF
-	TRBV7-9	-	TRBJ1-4	TGTGCCAGCAGCCCAAGCGTTGAAAAACTGTTTTTT	CASSPSVEKLFF
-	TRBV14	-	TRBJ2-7	TGTGCCAGCAGCCGCGACCGGAGCTCCTACGAGCAGTACTTC	CASSRDRSSYEQYF
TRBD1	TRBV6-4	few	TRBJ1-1	TGTGCCAGCAGTAACGGACAGGGGTCGGAAGCTTTCTTT	CASSNGQGSEAFF
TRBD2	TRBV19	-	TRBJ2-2	TGTGCCAGTCATCTAGCGGGAGTGGGGACCGGGGAGCTGTTTTTT	CASHLAGVGTGELFF
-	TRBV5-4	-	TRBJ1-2	TGTGCCAGCAGCACCACAGGGAGTAGTAGAAGCTACACCTTC	CASSTTGSSRSYTF
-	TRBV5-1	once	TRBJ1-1	TGCGCCAGCAGCCCAGACAGAACAATGATGAACACTGAAGCTTTCTTT	CASSPDRTMMNTEAFF
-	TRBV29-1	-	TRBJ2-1	TGCAGCGGCGCTGCCGGGACTTTAACCTACAATGAGCAGTTCTTC	CSGAAGTLTYNEQFF
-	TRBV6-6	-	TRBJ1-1	TGTGCCAGCAGTTTAGGGATGAAGAACACTGAAGCTTTCTTT	CASSLGMKNTEAFF
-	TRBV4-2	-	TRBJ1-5	TGTGCCAGCAGCCAAGAAAAGGAGGGGTTGGGTCAGCCCCAGCATTTT	CASSQEKEGLGQPQHF
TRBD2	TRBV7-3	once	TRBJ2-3	TGTGCCAGCAGCCGATCCGGGACTAGCGGGAAAGATACGCAGTATTTT	CASSRSGTSGKDTQYF
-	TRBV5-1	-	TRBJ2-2	TGCGCCAGCAGCTTGGGCCAGGTTAGGAACACCGGGGAGCTGTTTTTT	CASSLGQVRNTGELFF
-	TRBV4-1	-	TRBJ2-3	TGCGCTTCAAGGAATACGGGGGGCACAGATACGCAGTATTTT	CASRNTGGTDTQYF
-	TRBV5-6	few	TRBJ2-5	TGTGCCAGCAGCTTCTTACAGGGTTTCGAGACCCAGTACTTC	CASSFLQGFETQYF
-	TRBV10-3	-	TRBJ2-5	TGTGCCATCAGTGAGGCTCCTGGGGGAGAGACCCAGTACTTC	CAISEAPGGETQYF
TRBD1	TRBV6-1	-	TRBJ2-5	TGTGCCAGCAGTGGGTACAGGGGGACCGAGACCCAGTACTTC	CASSGYRGTETQYF
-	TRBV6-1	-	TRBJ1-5	TGTGCCAGCAGTGAAGGAAGGACCTCCTCGGTAAGCAATCAGCCCCAGCATTTT	CASSEGRTSSVSNQPQHF
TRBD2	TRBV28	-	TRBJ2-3	TGTGCCAGCAATTCGGGAGGGGAAACGCAGTATTTT	CASNSGGETQYF